One T cell receptor beta chain is described in this entry. Its antigen is unidentified. Profiles of TCR beta VDJ and CDR3 were generated from a genomic DNA template. A single record per CDR3 protein comes from TCRdb applying MiXCR to the reads. The repertoire includes more than 250,000 distinct CDR3 sequences, approximately 56% of them detected once, and less than 10% sits in the top ten. The data derive from a study of CD8+CD57+ T cells in acquired aplastic anemia. Study summary: The average for DNA from sorted CD4+ and CD8+ cells was around 3.4 ug. Findings and caveats of the study: A set of around 30 CD8+ CDR3 sequences was shared between patients and controls, and these sequences appeared highly expressed in patients.

Deletions cut 6 bases from V and 2 bases from J, with 13 bases between. The length of the CDR3 is 13 residues. The V gene's germline CDR1 is SQVTM and CDR2 ANQGSEA. What was sequenced was sorted CD4+, CD8+, or CD8+CD57+ T cells (not recorded which) from PBMCs. The genes are TRBV29-1 and TRBJ1-2; D is unclear. This clonotype was obtained from a human donor with severe aplastic anemia or a healthy control (not recorded which). The CDR3 DNA reads as TGCAGCGTCGGAGGAACAGCGAACTATGGCTACACCTTC. It codes for CSVGGTANYGYTF.